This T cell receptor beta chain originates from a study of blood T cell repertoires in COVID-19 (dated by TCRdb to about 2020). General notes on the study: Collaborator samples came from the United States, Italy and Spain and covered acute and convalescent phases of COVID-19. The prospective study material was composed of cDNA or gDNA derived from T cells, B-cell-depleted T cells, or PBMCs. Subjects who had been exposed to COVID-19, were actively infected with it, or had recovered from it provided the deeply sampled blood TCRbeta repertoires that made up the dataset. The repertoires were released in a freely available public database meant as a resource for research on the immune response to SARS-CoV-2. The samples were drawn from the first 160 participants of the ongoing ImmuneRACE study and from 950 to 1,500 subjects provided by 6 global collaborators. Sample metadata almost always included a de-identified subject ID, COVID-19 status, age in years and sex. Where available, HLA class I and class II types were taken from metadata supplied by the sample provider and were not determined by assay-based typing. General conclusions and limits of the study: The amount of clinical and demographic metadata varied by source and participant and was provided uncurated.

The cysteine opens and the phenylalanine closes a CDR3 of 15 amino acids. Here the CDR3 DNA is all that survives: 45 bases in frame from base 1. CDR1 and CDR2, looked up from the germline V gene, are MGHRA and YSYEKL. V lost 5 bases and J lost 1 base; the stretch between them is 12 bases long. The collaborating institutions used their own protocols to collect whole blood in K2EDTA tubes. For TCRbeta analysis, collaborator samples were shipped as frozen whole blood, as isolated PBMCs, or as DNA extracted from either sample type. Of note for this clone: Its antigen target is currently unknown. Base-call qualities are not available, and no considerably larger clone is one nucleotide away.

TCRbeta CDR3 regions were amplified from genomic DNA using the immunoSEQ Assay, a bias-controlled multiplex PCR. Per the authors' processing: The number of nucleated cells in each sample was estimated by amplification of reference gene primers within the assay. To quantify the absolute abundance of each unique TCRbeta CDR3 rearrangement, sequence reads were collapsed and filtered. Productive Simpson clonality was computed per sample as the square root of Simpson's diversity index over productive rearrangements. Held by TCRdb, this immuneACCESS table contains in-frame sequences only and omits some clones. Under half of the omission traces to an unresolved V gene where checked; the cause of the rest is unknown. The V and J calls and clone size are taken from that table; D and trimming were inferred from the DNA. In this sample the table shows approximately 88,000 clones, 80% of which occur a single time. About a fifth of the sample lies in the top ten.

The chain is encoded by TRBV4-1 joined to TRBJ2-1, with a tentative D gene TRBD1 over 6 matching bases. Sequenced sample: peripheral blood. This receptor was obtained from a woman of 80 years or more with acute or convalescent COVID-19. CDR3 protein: CASSFRGQSYNEQFF. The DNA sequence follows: TGCGCCAGCAGCTTCAGGGGCCAGTCCTACAATGAGCAGTTCTTC.